This passage covers 13 T cell receptor beta chains from one sample sequenced in a study of CD4 T cells in relation to SARS-CoV-2 and coronaviruses. The unexposed donors gave CD4+ T cells in about 2010-2019, prior to COVID-19. The cells were cultured for around ten days before CD4+ T cells were isolated. No antigen has been assigned to these receptors. Assay: immunoSEQ multiplex PCR; the TCRdb copy retains only in-frame clones and omits some. The data show about 29,000 clones, with around 80% seen just once and approximately 15% held by the top ten. The sequenced material came from CD4+ T cells from PBMCs, cultured in vitro. The receptors derive from a human donor in good health.

V and J are TRBV19 and TRBJ1-5, with D hard to call. Germline lookup yields CDR1 LNHDA and CDR2 SQIVND (reference sequence). This CDR3 spans 17 amino acids. Trimming pared 8 bases from V and 0 bases from J, leaving 20 bases between. In DNA form, the CDR3 reads TGTGCCAGTGCGCCGGCCACGAACCGGGGTAGCAATCAGCCCCAGCATTTT. This encodes CASAPATNRGSNQPQHF.

The chain links TRBV19 to TRBJ2-3, with 10 positions matching TRBD2. The J segment lost 3 bases and the V segment lost 5 bases, leaving 5 bases of the junction unmatched. The germline V gene encodes CDR1 LNHDA and CDR2 SQIVND (reference sequence). The CDR3 runs 15 residues. CDR3 loop: CASSGGLAVTDTQYF. The CDR3 DNA reads as TGTGCCAGTAGTGGCGGACTAGCGGTGACAGATACGCAGTATTTT.

J is TRBJ2-1 and V is TRBV4-1; 8 bases are shared with TRBD1. Germline assignment: CDR1 MGHRA and CDR2 YSYEKL. Germline trimming cut 1 base from V and 5 bases from J; bases unmatched to any gene: 1. CDR3 length: 14 amino acids. The CDR3 protein is CASSQAQGDNEQFF. The CDR3 nucleotides read TGCGCCAGCAGCCAAGCACAGGGGGACAATGAGCAGTTCTTC.

The chain is built from TRBV12-3 or TRBV12-4 and TRBJ2-1, with D tentatively TRBD2 (5 bases). The CDR3 runs to 12 residues. V shed 4 bases and J shed 9 bases, with 10 bases lying between them. The CDR3 loop is CASSSEAGEQFF. CDR3 nucleotide sequence: TGTGCCAGCAGTTCGGAGGCGGGTGAGCAGTTCTTC.

CDR3 nucleotide sequence: TGTGCCAGCAGTGTAAGGGGCAATAATCAGCCCCAGCATTTT. Translation: CASSVRGNNQPQHF. The chain has TRBV2 and TRBJ1-5, with a weak D call TRBD1 (5 bases). CDR3 length: 14 residues. V lost 4 bases, J lost 4 bases, and 11 bases lay in between. Germline V gene sequence: CDR1 SNHLY, CDR2 FYNNEI.

The CDR3 region has the DNA TGTGCCAGCAGCCGCCCGGGACTAGCGGGGGGGCCGGCAGATACGCAGTATTTT. Its protein product is CASSRPGLAGGPADTQYF. The V call is TRBV5-4, the J call TRBJ2-3; 16 nucleotides match TRBD2. Germline CDR1 SGHNT, CDR2 YYREEE (reference sequence). This CDR3 is built from 18 residues. After removal of 4 bases from V and 4 bases from J, the junction contained 9 bases not matched to a gene. Together with reference TRBV5-4 and TRBJ2-3, the CDR3 gives the full variable domain: ETGVTQSPTHLIKTRGQQVTLRCSSQSGHNTVSWYQQALGQGPQFIFQYYREEENGRGNFPPRFSGLQFPNYSSELNVNALELDDSALYLCASSRPGLAGGPADTQYFGPGTRLTVL.

This rearrangement joins TRBV5-1 to TRBJ1-2, with 7 bases that match TRBD1. The J segment lost 5 bases and the V segment lost 4 bases, leaving 11 bases of the junction unmatched. This CDR3 is built from 15 residues. Germline assignment: CDR1 SGHRS and CDR2 YFSETQ. CDR3: CASSPDVDRVYGYTF. The CDR3 nucleotides are TGCGCCAGCAGCCCGGACGTCGACAGGGTTTATGGCTACACCTTC. Combining the CDR3 with reference TRBV5-1 and TRBJ1-2 gives the whole variable domain KAGVTQTPRYLIKTRGQQVTLSCSPISGHRSVSWYQQTPGQGLQFLFEYFSETQRNKGNFPGRFSGRQFSNSRSEMNVSTLELGDSALYLCASSPDVDRVYGYTFGSGTRLTVV.

The CDR3 DNA sequence: TGTGCCAGCACCCAGGGAGCGGCTGGGGCCAACGTCCTGACTTTC. Translating it yields CASTQGAAGANVLTF. The chain combines TRBV7-9 with TRBJ2-6, with D possibly called TRBD1 or TRBD2 (5 bases each). The germline gives CDR1 SEHNR, CDR2 FQNEAQ (reference sequence). This CDR3 contains 15 residues. With 7 bases removed from V and 2 bases from J, the gap between germline ends came to 12 bases.

V and J are TRBV7-2 and TRBJ2-5; D is uncertain. The length of the CDR3 is 13 residues. Trimming took 4 bases from V and 8 from J, leaving 14 bases between them. Per germline, CDR1 SGHTA and CDR2 FQGNSA. The chain's CDR3 is CASSSPLRVTQYF. The CDR3 nucleotides read TGTGCCAGCAGCTCGCCCCTCCGCGTTACCCAGTACTTC.

The rearrangement joins TRBV19 to TRBJ1-5, with D possibly TRBD1 on 6 matching bases. The germline V gene encodes CDR1 LNHDA and CDR2 SQIVND (reference sequence). The CDR3 sequence is 15 residues long. V was pared by 4 bases and J by 4 bases, with 14 bases between. The CDR3 coding sequence is TGTGCCAGTAGTACCAAGGGGGGCGGGAATCAGCCCCAGCATTTT. As protein: CASSTKGGGNQPQHF.

The rearrangement uses TRBV5-6 and TRBJ2-7; 10 nucleotides align to TRBD2. The CDR3 covers 15 residues. With 4 bases clipped from V and 1 base from J, the junction kept 5 bases outside the gene matches. Germline loops: CDR1 SGHDT, CDR2 YYEEEE. The CDR3 here is CASSPLAGESYEQYF. In nucleotides, the CDR3 is TGTGCCAGCAGCCCTCTAGCGGGAGAGTCCTACGAGCAGTACTTC.

J is TRBJ2-3 and V is TRBV11-2; maybe TRBD2 (6 bases). Trimming took 6 bases from V and 8 from J, leaving 9 bases between them. The V gene's germline CDR1 is SGHAT and CDR2 FQNNGV. This CDR3 comprises 11 residues. The CDR3 DNA reads as TGTGCCAGCAGGAGCGGGCTTACGCAGTATTTT. Protein product: CASRSGLTQYF.

This chain joins TRBV7-9 and TRBJ2-3, with TRBD2 matching 9 bases. Germline lookup yields CDR1 SEHNR and CDR2 FQNEAQ (reference sequence). Trimming at V came to 5 bases and at J to 4 bases, leaving 13 bases not matched to a gene. CDR3 length: 17 amino acids. CDR3 loop: CASSPARRGGEADTQYF. CDR3 DNA sequence: TGTGCCAGCAGCCCTGCCAGGCGCGGGGGGGAGGCAGATACGCAGTATTTT.